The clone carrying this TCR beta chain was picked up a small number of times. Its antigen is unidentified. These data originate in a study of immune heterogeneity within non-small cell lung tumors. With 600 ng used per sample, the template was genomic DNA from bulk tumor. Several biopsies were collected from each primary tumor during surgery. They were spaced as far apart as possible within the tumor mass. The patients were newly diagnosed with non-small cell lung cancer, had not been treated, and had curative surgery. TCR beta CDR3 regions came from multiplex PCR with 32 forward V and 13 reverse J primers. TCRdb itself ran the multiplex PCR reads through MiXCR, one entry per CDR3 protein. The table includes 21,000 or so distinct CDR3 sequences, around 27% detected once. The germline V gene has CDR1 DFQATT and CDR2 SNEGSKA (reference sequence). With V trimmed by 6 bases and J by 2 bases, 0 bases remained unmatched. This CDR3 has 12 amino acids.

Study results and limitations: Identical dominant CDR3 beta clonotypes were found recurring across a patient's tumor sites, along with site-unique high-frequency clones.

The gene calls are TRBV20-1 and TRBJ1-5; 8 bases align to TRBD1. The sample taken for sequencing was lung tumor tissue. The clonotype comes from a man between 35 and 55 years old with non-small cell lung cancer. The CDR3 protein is CSATGGNQPQHF. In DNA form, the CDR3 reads TGCAGTGCGACAGGGGGCAATCAGCCCCAGCATTTT.